These 4 T cell receptor beta chains originate from one sample sequenced in a study of blood T cell repertoires in COVID-19. Profiling relied on immunoSEQ multiplex PCR, and the TCRdb table lists in-frame clones only, not all of them. The sample holds 170,000 or so clones, 75% to 90% seen once. Source material: peripheral blood. These receptors originate from a woman aged 55-69 years with acute or convalescent COVID-19.

The gene calls are TRBV7-6 and TRBJ2-7, with D perhaps TRBD1 (6 bases). V was trimmed by 0 bases and J by 3 bases, leaving 15 bases between them. The CDR3 is 16 amino acids. Germline CDR1 is SGHVS and CDR2 is FNYEAQ. The CDR3 spells CASSLAALQGNYEQYF. In nucleotides, the CDR3 is TGTGCCAGCAGCTTAGCCGCCTTACAGGGCAACTACGAGCAGTACTTC.

The V and J genes are TRBV2 and TRBJ2-3, with 8 bases lining up with TRBD2. The V and J ends lost 4 bases and 6 bases, in that order; junction bases with no gene match: 9. The CDR3 loop spans 15 amino acids. The germline CDR1 and CDR2 sequences are SNHLY and FYNNEI. CDR3 sequence reads: CASSGTSRLPDTQYF. In DNA form, the CDR3 reads TGTGCCAGCAGTGGGACTAGCCGGTTACCTGATACGCAGTATTTT.

The rearrangement joins TRBV5-1 to TRBJ1-5; 8 bases match TRBD1. J gave up 0 bases and V 1 base, and 6 bases lay outside the gene matches. The CDR3 sequence is 17 residues long. Germline V gives CDR1 SGHRS, CDR2 YFSETQ. The DNA for the CDR3 is TGCGCCAGCAGCTTGAGTCCGACAGGGGATAGCAATCAGCCCCAGCATTTT. Translated, it gives CASSLSPTGDSNQPQHF. The variable domain in full, with the rest retrieved from reference TRBV5-1 and TRBJ1-5, is KAGVTQTPRYLIKTRGQQVTLSCSPISGHRSVSWYQQTPGQGLQFLFEYFSETQRNKGNFPGRFSGRQFSNSRSEMNVSTLELGDSALYLCASSLSPTGDSNQPQHFGDGTRLSIL.

CDR3 protein: CASSSPGQGRTGELFF. CDR3 nucleotides: TGTGCCAGCAGTTCGCCGGGACAGGGGAGGACCGGGGAGCTGTTTTTT. V and J are TRBV6-5 and TRBJ2-2; 10 bases match TRBD1. The CDR3 length is 16 residues. Losses at the gene ends were 4 bases for V and 5 bases for J; bases not matched to a gene: 7. Germline CDR1 is MNHEY and CDR2 is SVGAGI.